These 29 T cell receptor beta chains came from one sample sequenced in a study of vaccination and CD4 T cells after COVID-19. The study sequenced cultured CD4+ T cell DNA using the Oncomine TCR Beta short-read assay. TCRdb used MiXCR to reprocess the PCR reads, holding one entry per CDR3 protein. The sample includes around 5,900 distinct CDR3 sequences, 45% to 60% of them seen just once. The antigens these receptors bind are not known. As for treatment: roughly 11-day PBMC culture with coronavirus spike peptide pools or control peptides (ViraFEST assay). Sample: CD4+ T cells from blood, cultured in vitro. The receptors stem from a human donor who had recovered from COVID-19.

CDR3 sequence: CASSPGATNTGELFF. In DNA form, the CDR3 reads TGTGCCAGCAGTCCAGGGGCTACGAACACCGGGGAGCTGTTTTTT. J is TRBJ2-2 and V is TRBV12-3 or TRBV12-4, with D possibly matching TRBD1 (6 bases). This CDR3 contains 15 residues. V was cut by 5 bases and J by 0 bases, with 10 bases left in between.

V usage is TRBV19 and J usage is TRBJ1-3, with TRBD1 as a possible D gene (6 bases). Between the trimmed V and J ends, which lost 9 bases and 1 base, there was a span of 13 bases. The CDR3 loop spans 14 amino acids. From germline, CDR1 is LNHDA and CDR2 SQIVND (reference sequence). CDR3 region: CASTGSGSGNTIYF. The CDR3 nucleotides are TGTGCCAGCACAGGGTCTGGGTCTGGAAACACCATATATTTT.

This CDR3 is CASSLGLAGDTDTQYF. Written as DNA, the CDR3 is TGCGCCAGCAGCCTGGGACTAGCGGGTGATACAGATACGCAGTATTTT. V gene TRBV5-1 combines with J gene TRBJ2-3; TRBD2 matches at 12 bases. The V and J ends lost 4 bases and 3 bases, in that order; junction bases with no gene match: 6. The germline V gene has CDR1 SGHRS and CDR2 YFSETQ. This CDR3 has 16 residues.

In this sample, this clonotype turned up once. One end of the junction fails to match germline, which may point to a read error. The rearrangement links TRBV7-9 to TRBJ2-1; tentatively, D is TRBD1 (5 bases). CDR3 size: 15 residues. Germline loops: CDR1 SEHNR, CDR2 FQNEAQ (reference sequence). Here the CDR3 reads CASSLGAASGDEQFF. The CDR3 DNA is TGTGCCAGCAGTTTAGGGGCAGCTAGTGGCGATGAGCAGTTCTTC.

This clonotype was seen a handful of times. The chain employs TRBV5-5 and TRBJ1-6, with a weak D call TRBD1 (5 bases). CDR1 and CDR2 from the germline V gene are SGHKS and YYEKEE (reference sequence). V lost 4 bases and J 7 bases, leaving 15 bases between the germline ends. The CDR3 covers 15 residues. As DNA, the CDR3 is TGTGCCAGCAGCCACTCGGCGGGGGACAATTCACCCCTCCACTTT. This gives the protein CASSHSAGDNSPLHF.

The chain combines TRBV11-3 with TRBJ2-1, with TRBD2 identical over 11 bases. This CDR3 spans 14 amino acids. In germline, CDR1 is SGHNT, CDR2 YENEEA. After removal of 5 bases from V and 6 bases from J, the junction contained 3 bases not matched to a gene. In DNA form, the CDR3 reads TGTGCCAGCAGCCCCGGACTAGCGGGCAATGAGCAGTTCTTC. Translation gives CASSPGLAGNEQFF. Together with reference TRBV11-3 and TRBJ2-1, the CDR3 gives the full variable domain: EAGVVQSPRYKIIEKKQPVAFWCNPISGHNTLYWYLQNLGQGPELLIRYENEEAVDDSQLPKDRFSAERLKGVDSTLKIQPAELGDSAVYLCASSPGLAGNEQFFGPGTRLTVL.

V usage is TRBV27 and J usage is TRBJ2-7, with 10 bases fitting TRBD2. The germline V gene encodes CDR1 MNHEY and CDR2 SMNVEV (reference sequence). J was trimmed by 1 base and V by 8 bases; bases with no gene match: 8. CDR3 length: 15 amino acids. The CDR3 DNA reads TGTGCCAGCCGACGAATAGCGGGAGGTTCCTACGAGCAGTACTTC. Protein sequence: CASRRIAGGSYEQYF.

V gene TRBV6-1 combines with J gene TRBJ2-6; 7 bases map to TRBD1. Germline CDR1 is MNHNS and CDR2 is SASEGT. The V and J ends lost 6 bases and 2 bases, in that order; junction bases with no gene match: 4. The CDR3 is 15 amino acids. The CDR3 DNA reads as TGTGCCAGCAGACCGACAGGGACTGGGGCCAACGTCCTGACTTTC. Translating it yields CASRPTGTGANVLTF.

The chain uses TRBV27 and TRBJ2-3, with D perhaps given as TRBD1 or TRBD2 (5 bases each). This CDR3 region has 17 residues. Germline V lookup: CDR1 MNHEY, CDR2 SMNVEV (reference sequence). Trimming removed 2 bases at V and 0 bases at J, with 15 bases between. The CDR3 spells CASSLGLRGPSTDTQYF. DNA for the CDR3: TGTGCCAGCAGTTTAGGCCTACGGGGCCCTAGCACAGATACGCAGTATTTT.

In DNA form, the CDR3 reads TGTGCCAGCGAAACAGGGGCAGGTGAAGCTTTCTTT. It specifies CASETGAGEAFF. The rearrangement joins TRBV6-1 to TRBJ1-1; 7 bases match TRBD1. J gave up 7 bases and V 8 bases, and 7 bases lay outside the gene matches. Germline lookup yields CDR1 MNHNS and CDR2 SASEGT. The CDR3 loop spans 12 amino acids.

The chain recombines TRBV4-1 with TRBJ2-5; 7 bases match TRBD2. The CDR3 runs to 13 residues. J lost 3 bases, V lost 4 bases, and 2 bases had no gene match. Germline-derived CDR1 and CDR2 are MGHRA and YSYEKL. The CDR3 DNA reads TGCGCCAGCAGCCGGGGGGGAGAAGAGACCCAGTACTTC. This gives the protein CASSRGGEETQYF.

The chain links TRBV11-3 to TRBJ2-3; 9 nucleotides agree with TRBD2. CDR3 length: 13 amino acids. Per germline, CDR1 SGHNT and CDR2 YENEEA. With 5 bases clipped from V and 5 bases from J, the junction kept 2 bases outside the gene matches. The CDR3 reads CASSVTSGDTQYF. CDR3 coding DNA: TGTGCCAGCAGCGTGACTAGCGGAGATACGCAGTATTTT.

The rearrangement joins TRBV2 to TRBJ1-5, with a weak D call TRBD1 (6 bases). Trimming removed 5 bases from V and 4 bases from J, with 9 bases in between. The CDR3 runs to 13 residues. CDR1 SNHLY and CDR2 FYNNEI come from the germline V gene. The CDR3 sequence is CASSTGLNQPQHF. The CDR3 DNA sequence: TGTGCCAGCAGTACAGGGCTGAATCAGCCCCAGCATTTT.

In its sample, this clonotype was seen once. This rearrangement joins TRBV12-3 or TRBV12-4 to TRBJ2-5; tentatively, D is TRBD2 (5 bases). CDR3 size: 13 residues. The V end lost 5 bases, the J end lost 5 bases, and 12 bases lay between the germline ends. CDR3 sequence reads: CASSTASGETQYF. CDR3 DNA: TGTGCCAGCAGTACTGCGTCGGGGGAGACCCAGTACTTC.

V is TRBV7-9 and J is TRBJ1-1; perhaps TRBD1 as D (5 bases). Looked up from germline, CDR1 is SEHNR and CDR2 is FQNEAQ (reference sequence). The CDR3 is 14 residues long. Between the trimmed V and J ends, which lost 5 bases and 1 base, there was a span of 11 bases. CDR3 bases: TGTGCCAGCAGCCGTGGGACCGAGAACACTGAAGCTTTCTTT. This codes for CASSRGTENTEAFF.

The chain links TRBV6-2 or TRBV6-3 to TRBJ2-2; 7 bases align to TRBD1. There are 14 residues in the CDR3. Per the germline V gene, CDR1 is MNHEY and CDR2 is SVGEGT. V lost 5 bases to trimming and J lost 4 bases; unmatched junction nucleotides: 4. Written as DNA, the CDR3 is TGTGCCAGCAGTAGACAGGGTTCCACCGGGGAGCTGTTTTTT. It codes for CASSRQGSTGELFF.

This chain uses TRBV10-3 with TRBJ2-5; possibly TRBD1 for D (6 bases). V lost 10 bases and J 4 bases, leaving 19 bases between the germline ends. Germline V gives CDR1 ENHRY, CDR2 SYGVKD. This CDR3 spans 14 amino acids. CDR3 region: CATLEGQGIETQYF. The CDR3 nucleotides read TGTGCCACCCTCGAGGGGCAGGGGATAGAGACCCAGTACTTC.

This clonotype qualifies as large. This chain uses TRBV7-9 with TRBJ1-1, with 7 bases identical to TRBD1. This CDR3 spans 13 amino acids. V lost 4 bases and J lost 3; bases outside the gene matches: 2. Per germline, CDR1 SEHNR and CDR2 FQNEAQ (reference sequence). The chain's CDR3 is CASSSGQHTEAFF. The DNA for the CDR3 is TGTGCCAGCAGCTCGGGACAGCACACTGAAGCTTTCTTT.

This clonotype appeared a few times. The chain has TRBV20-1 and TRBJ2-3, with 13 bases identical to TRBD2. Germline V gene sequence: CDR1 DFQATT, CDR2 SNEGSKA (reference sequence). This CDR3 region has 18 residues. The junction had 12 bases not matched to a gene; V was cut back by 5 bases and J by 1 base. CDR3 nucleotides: TGCAGTGCTCGCGGACTAGCGGGGGTCCACGGGGGCACAGATACGCAGTATTTT. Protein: CSARGLAGVHGGTDTQYF.

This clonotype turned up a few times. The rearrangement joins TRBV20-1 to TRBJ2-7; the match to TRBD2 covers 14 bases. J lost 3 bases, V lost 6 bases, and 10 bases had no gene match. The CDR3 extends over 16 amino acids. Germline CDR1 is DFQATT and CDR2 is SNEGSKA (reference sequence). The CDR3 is CSAKERGLAGDYEQYF. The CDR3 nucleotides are TGCAGTGCCAAGGAACGGGGACTAGCGGGAGACTACGAGCAGTACTTC.

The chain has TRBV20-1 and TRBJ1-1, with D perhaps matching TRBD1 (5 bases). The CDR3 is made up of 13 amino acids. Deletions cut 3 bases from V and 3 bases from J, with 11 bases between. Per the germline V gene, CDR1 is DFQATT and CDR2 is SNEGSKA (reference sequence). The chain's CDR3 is CSASLDRYTEAFF. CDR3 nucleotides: TGCAGTGCTAGTCTCGACAGATACACTGAAGCTTTCTTT.

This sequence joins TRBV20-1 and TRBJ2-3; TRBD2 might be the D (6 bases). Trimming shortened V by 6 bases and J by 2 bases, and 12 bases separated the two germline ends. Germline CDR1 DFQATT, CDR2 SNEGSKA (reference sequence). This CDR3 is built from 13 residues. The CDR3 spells CSAWDLITDTQYF. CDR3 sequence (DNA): TGCAGTGCCTGGGACTTGATCACAGATACGCAGTATTTT.

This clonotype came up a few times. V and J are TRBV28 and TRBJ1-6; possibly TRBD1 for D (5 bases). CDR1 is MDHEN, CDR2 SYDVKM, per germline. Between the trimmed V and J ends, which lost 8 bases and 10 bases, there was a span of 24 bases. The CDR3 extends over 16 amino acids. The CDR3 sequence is CASLPTRGPGLSPLHF. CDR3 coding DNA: TGTGCCAGCTTACCCACGCGGGGCCCGGGCCTATCACCCCTCCACTTT.

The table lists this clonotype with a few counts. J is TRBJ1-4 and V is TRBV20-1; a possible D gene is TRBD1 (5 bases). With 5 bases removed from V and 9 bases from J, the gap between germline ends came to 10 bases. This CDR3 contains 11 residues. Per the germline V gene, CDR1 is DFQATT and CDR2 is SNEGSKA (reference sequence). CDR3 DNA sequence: TGCAGTGCTCCAGGGTATCAAAAACTGTTTTTT. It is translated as CSAPGYQKLFF.

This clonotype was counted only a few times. CDR3 residues: CSAPGKSSYEQYF. As DNA, the CDR3 is TGCAGTGCTCCAGGGAAATCTTCCTACGAGCAGTACTTC. The V gene is TRBV20-1, the J gene TRBJ2-7, with TRBD1 as a possible D gene (5 bases). Trimming took off 5 bases at V and 1 base at J, with 12 bases between the two ends. In germline, CDR1 is DFQATT, CDR2 SNEGSKA (reference sequence). CDR3 length: 13 amino acids.

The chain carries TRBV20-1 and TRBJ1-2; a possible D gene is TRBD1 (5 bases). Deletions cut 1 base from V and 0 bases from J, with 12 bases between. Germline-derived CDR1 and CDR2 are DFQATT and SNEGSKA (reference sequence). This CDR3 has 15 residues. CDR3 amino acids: CSARAPGLTNYGYTF. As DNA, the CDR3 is TGCAGTGCTAGAGCCCCGGGGCTAACTAACTATGGCTACACCTTC.

The chain's CDR3 is CSASGGGAYQETQYF. The CDR3 DNA reads as TGCAGTGCTAGTGGAGGAGGGGCTTACCAAGAGACCCAGTACTTC. The gene calls are TRBV20-1 and TRBJ2-5, with D perhaps matching TRBD2 (6 bases). The germline gives CDR1 DFQATT, CDR2 SNEGSKA (reference sequence). The CDR3 runs to 15 residues. The V end lost 3 bases, the J end lost 0 bases, and 14 bases lay between the germline ends.

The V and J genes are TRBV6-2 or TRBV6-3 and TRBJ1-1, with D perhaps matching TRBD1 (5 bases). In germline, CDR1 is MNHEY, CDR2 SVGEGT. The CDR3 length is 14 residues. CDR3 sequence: CATRTGGVGTEAFF. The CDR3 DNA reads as TGTGCAACCAGGACGGGGGGGGTGGGTACTGAAGCTTTCTTT.

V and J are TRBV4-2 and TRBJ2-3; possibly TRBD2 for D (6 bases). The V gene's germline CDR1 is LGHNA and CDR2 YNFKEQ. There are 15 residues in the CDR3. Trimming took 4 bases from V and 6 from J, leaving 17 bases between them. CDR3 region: CASSPPKAGGDTQYF. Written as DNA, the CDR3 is TGTGCCAGCAGCCCCCCGAAAGCGGGTGGTGATACGCAGTATTTT.